A selection of T cell receptor beta chains follows, all from one sample in a study of T-cell reconstitution after alpha-beta-depleted transplantation in children. TCRdb reprocessed the PCR reads via MiXCR and lists one record per CDR3 protein. The sample consists of some 640,000 distinct CDR3 sequences, around 17% of them appearing once. Material: PBMCs from the stem cell graft donor, obtained from the stem cell graft. Receptors were obtained from a human donor who donated a stem cell graft to a child with acute myeloid leukemia. CDR3s include the opening cysteine and the closing phenylalanine or tryptophan. Each record gives: J gene, V gene, CDR3 protein.

J: TRBJ2-7
V: TRBV20-1
CDR3: CSANERGPSYEQYF

J: TRBJ2-5
V: TRBV20-1
CDR3: CSASARPGRVSSQYF

J: TRBJ2-3
V: TRBV5-1
CDR3: CASRNLERGGADTQYF

J: TRBJ1-4
V: TRBV3-1
CDR3: CASSQDRGGIEKLFF

J: TRBJ1-5
V: TRBV7-2
CDR3: CASSLGWGGGGNQPQHF

J: TRBJ1-1
V: TRBV9
CDR3: CASSVVSAMNTEAFF

J: TRBJ1-5
V: TRBV20-1
CDR3: CSAITGGPNQPQHF

J: TRBJ1-2
V: TRBV5-1
CDR3: CASRPGQGNYGYTF

J: TRBJ1-5
V: TRBV20-1
CDR3: CSASTGTSSQPQHF

J: TRBJ2-1
V: TRBV24-1
CDR3: CATSEAGRSYNEQFF

J: TRBJ2-1
V: TRBV7-8
CDR3: CASSFGGWSSYNEQFF

J: TRBJ1-2
V: TRBV11-1
CDR3: CASSLFPGQGSFQGYGYTF

J: TRBJ2-3
V: TRBV3-1
CDR3: CASSQSRGTQYF

J: TRBJ2-4
V: TRBV4-3
CDR3: CASSQDLPTKNIQYF

J: TRBJ1-5
V: TRBV6-6
CDR3: CASSYLNQPQHF

J: TRBJ1-1
V: TRBV19
CDR3: CASSPRPDRVRTEAFF

J: TRBJ2-2
V: TRBV20-1
CDR3: CSAKNRGGELFF

J: TRBJ2-5
V: TRBV10-1
CDR3: CASSESNRLGETQYF

J: TRBJ1-2
V: TRBV12-3/TRBV12-4
CDR3: CASSPPVNYGYTF

J: TRBJ1-1
V: TRBV20-1
CDR3: CSAATSTEAFF

J: TRBJ1-4
V: TRBV12-3/TRBV12-4
CDR3: CASSSLTGLRATNEKLFF

J: TRBJ2-5
V: TRBV12-3/TRBV12-4
CDR3: CASSLLAKETQYF